The T cell receptor (beta chain) under discussion was sequenced for a study of T cell responses to AZD1222 COVID-19 vaccine. Whole-study results and caveats: Sampled repertoires all dated from after the peak T cell response. With two AZD1222 doses given, Spike-specific TCR breadth and depth both rose.

Profiled with immunoSEQ multiplex PCR; TCRdb holds only in-frame clones, not every one. The sample has some 170,000 clones, approximately 93% seen once. The CDR3 is 14 amino acids. Germline loops: CDR1 LNHDA, CDR2 SQIVND (reference sequence). The V end was cut by 7 bases, the J end by 4 bases, with 16 bases between. As for this clone: Its antigen remains unknown.

The TCR comes from an adult in good health. This sequence joins TRBV19 and TRBJ1-1; no clear D gene. The sample consisted of peripheral blood, taken on day 0 of AZD1222 vaccination. Here the CDR3 reads CASTLTDLFTEAFF. CDR3 coding DNA: TGTGCCAGTACCCTAACAGACCTATTCACTGAAGCTTTCTTT.